These T cell receptor beta chains were read from a single sample in a study of cytomegalovirus exposure and HLA in healthy donors. The assay was immunoSEQ multiplex PCR, and TCRdb's table has in-frame clones only and misses some. This repertoire shows 200,000 to 250,000 clones, approximately 88% found once; its top ten account for 0.71%. Input material: PBMCs. Every receptor here comes from a boy aged 2 to 10 in good health and CMV-seronegative. Both conserved end residues are part of each CDR3. A D gene is named only where the DNA matches it firmly. The size of a clone is reported for some rows only, either as once, few or many, or as a class for expanded clones.

j_call | cdr3_length | v_call | d_call | clone_size | cdr3_aa | cdr3_nt
TRBJ2-7 | 12 | TRBV7-2 | . | . | CASSLGRSEQYF | TGTGCCAGCAGCCTAGGGCGGTCCGAGCAGTACTTC
TRBJ2-5 | 14 | TRBV7-9 | TRBD1 | . | CASSTGGTRETQYF | TGTGCCAGCAGCACAGGGGGAACGCGGGAGACCCAGTACTTC
TRBJ2-1 | 15 | TRBV11-2 | TRBD2 | . | CASSPFWREGSEQFF | TGTGCCAGCAGTCCCTTTTGGCGGGAGGGCTCAGAGCAGTTCTTC
TRBJ2-1 | 14 | TRBV19 | . | . | CASSRHRDGNEQFF | TGTGCCAGTAGTCGACACAGGGACGGAAATGAGCAGTTCTTC
TRBJ2-1 | 16 | TRBV7-9 | . | . | CASSSNRLRVTNEQFF | TGTGCCAGCAGCTCAAACAGGCTAAGGGTGACGAATGAGCAGTTCTTC
TRBJ1-1 | 13 | TRBV7-3 | . | . | CASSPSRVSEAFF | TGTGCCAGCAGCCCTTCCAGGGTATCTGAAGCTTTCTTT
TRBJ1-6 | 15 | TRBV21-1 | . | . | CASSILTGENSPLHF | TGTGCCAGCAGCATCCTGACAGGGGAGAATTCACCCCTCCACTTT
TRBJ1-1 | 14 | TRBV9 | . | . | CASSVDEGVTEAFF | TGTGCCAGCAGCGTAGACGAAGGGGTGACTGAAGCTTTCTTT
TRBJ2-1 | 17 | TRBV2 | TRBD2 | . | CASSTANSGSTYNEQFF | TGTGCCAGCAGCACTGCTAATAGCGGGAGTACCTACAATGAGCAGTTCTTC
TRBJ2-2 | 14 | TRBV5-1 | . | few | CASSSTGHTGELFF | TGCGCCAGCAGCTCTACAGGGCACACCGGGGAGCTGTTTTTT
TRBJ1-2 | 17 | TRBV14 | . | . | CASSQEPGIGRGYGYTF | TGTGCCAGCAGCCAAGAGCCCGGGATAGGGAGGGGCTATGGCTACACCTTC
TRBJ1-6 | 16 | TRBV6-5 | TRBD1 | . | CASSYSTGGLNSPLHF | TGTGCCAGCAGTTACTCAACAGGGGGCTTGAATTCACCCCTCCACTTT
TRBJ2-2 | 18 | TRBV7-3 | . | . | CASSLGFGGTKNTGELFF | TGTGCCAGCAGCTTAGGGTTCGGGGGGACAAAAAACACCGGGGAGCTGTTTTTT
TRBJ2-7 | 14 | TRBV6-6 | TRBD1 | . | CASSSRDRFYEQYF | TGTGCCAGCAGTTCCCGGGACAGGTTTTACGAGCAGTACTTC
TRBJ1-1 | 15 | TRBV15 | . | few | CATSGGGGGYTEAFF | TGTGCCACCAGCGGGGGGGGCGGGGGTTACACTGAAGCTTTCTTT
TRBJ2-6 | 15 | TRBV30 | . | . | CAWSVHIPGANVLTF | TGTGCCTGGAGTGTACATATACCTGGGGCCAACGTCCTGACTTTC
TRBJ2-1 | 18 | TRBV6-1 | TRBD2 | once | CAGSDYPPLAGVGNEQFF | TGTGCCGGCAGTGACTACCCTCCACTAGCGGGAGTAGGGAATGAGCAGTTCTTC
TRBJ2-3 | 13 | TRBV30 | . | . | CAWKTGVTDTQYF | TGTGCCTGGAAGACGGGGGTAACAGATACGCAGTATTTT
TRBJ1-4 | 17 | TRBV7-9 | . | . | CASSSGRLHGANEKLFF | TGTGCCAGCAGCTCCGGACGGCTTCACGGGGCTAATGAAAAACTGTTTTTT
TRBJ2-7 | 14 | TRBV9 | TRBD2 | . | CASSQAGGPCEQYF | TGTGCCAGCAGCCAAGCGGGAGGGCCTTGCGAGCAGTACTTC
TRBJ2-3 | 15 | TRBV9 | . | . | CASAAGTSSSDTQYF | TGTGCCAGCGCAGCCGGGACTTCCTCTTCCGATACGCAGTATTTT
TRBJ1-1 | 14 | TRBV6-4 | . | few | CASSAGFSNTEAFF | TGTGCCAGCAGTGCAGGATTCTCGAACACTGAAGCTTTCTTT
TRBJ1-1 | 15 | TRBV5-4 | . | . | CASSYSWGENTEAFF | TGTGCCAGCAGCTACTCATGGGGGGAGAACACTGAAGCTTTCTTT
TRBJ2-7 | 15 | TRBV5-6 | . | few | CASSFWAGISYEQYF | TGTGCCAGCAGCTTCTGGGCGGGGATTAGCTACGAGCAGTACTTC
TRBJ2-5 | 15 | TRBV5-1 | TRBD2 | . | CASSPSRGGQETQYF | TGCGCCAGCAGCCCCTCCCGGGGGGGACAAGAGACCCAGTACTTC
TRBJ1-1 | 14 | TRBV5-1 | TRBD1 | . | CASSPRTGHTEAFF | TGCGCCAGCAGCCCACGGACAGGCCACACTGAAGCTTTCTTT
TRBJ2-7 | 16 | TRBV11-2 | TRBD1 | . | CASSPIPGQGAHEQYF | TGTGCCAGCAGCCCAATCCCGGGACAGGGGGCCCACGAGCAGTACTTC
TRBJ2-2 | 14 | TRBV6-5 | TRBD1 | . | CASSRQGHTGELFF | TGTGCCAGCAGTAGACAGGGTCACACCGGGGAGCTGTTTTTT
TRBJ1-3 | 14 | TRBV5-6 | TRBD1 | . | CASSLGTGVYTIYF | TGTGCCAGCAGCCTGGGGACAGGGGTGTACACCATATATTTT
TRBJ2-7 | 17 | TRBV4-1 | TRBD1 | . | CASSQDPIGTGVPEQYF | TGCGCCAGCAGCCAAGATCCCATCGGGACAGGGGTTCCCGAGCAGTACTTC
TRBJ2-1 | 16 | TRBV7-9 | TRBD2 | . | CASSFTGTSGRIEQFF | TGTGCCAGCAGCTTCACCGGGACTAGCGGGAGGATTGAGCAGTTCTTC
TRBJ2-5 | 19 | TRBV27 | TRBD2 | . | CASCRIFDPGLAGRETQYF | TGTGCCAGTTGTCGTATATTCGATCCGGGACTAGCGGGGCGAGAGACCCAGTACTTC
TRBJ2-5 | 13 | TRBV5-4 | . | . | CASSLAGAETQYF | TGTGCCAGCAGCTTGGCAGGGGCAGAGACCCAGTACTTC
TRBJ1-4 | 15 | TRBV2 | TRBD1 | . | CASRDTGTGYEKLFF | TGTGCCAGCAGAGATACCGGGACAGGGTATGAAAAACTGTTTTTT
TRBJ2-7 | 14 | TRBV11-2 | TRBD2 | . | CASSILAGGYEQYF | TGTGCCAGCAGCATACTAGCGGGGGGCTACGAGCAGTACTTC
TRBJ1-2 | 14 | TRBV9 | . | few | CASSATLYGDGYTF | TGTGCCAGCTCTGCAACACTATACGGGGATGGCTACACCTTC
TRBJ2-5 | 13 | TRBV15 | . | . | CATIYPGQETQYF | TGTGCCACCATCTATCCGGGGCAAGAGACCCAGTACTTC
TRBJ2-7 | 15 | TRBV6-6 | TRBD2 | . | CASSYPGLADYEQYF | TGTGCCAGCAGCTACCCGGGACTAGCGGATTACGAGCAGTACTTC
TRBJ1-3 | 13 | TRBV19 | . | . | CASSIGLTGTIYF | TGTGCCAGTAGTATCGGATTGACGGGCACCATATATTTT
TRBJ1-5 | 13 | TRBV2 | . | few | CASAYWARQPQHF | TGTGCCAGCGCCTATTGGGCAAGGCAGCCCCAGCATTTT
TRBJ2-7 | 13 | TRBV7-9 | TRBD1 | . | CASSYQGAYEQYF | TGTGCCAGCAGTTACCAGGGGGCGTACGAGCAGTACTTC
TRBJ1-1 | 14 | TRBV6-5 | . | few | CASSYDGQLNEAFF | TGTGCCAGCAGTTACGACGGACAGTTAAATGAAGCTTTCTTT
TRBJ2-3 | 14 | TRBV9 | TRBD2 | . | CASSVLAGTDTQYF | TGTGCCAGCAGCGTATTAGCGGGAACAGATACGCAGTATTTT
TRBJ1-1 | 14 | TRBV11-2 | . | . | CASSLDRRGSEAFF | TGTGCCAGCAGCTTAGATCGGCGGGGTTCTGAAGCTTTCTTT
TRBJ2-6 | 15 | TRBV19 | . | . | CASGYTASGANVLTF | TGTGCCAGCGGGTACACCGCCTCTGGGGCCAACGTCCTGACTTTC
TRBJ1-2 | 16 | TRBV7-2 | TRBD1 | . | CASSLAPGQGHYGYTF | TGTGCCAGCAGCTTAGCTCCGGGACAGGGCCACTATGGCTACACCTTC
TRBJ1-2 | 16 | TRBV27 | . | . | CASSLSAGLHSYGYTF | TGTGCCAGCAGTTTATCGGCAGGGCTCCACAGCTATGGCTACACCTTC